The clone carrying this T cell receptor (beta chain) was seen a handful of times. The data stem from a study of blood T cell repertoires in COVID-19. Study-wide background: In each case, the material was cDNA or gDNA derived from T cells, B-cell-depleted T cells, or PBMCs.

The germline V gene has CDR1 SEHNR and CDR2 FQNEAQ (reference sequence). Germline trimming cut 5 bases from V and 3 bases from J; bases unmatched to any gene: 11. The CDR3 has 16 amino acids. Only in-frame clones appear in the TCRdb table, and some are missing; sequencing was by immunoSEQ multiplex PCR. The table includes over 200,000 clones, around nine tenths detected once. Self-reported history from a screening survey and questionnaire set each donor's cohort. Sequencing was done on a sample of PBMCs or T cells enriched from blood (not recorded which). V usage is TRBV7-9 and J usage is TRBJ2-7; 9 positions match TRBD2. This clonotype was obtained from a woman aged 25 to 45 who had been exposed to COVID-19. The CDR3 spells CASSPRLAGGLYEQYF. The CDR3, as DNA: TGTGCCAGCAGCCCCCGACTGGCGGGGGGGCTCTACGAGCAGTACTTC.